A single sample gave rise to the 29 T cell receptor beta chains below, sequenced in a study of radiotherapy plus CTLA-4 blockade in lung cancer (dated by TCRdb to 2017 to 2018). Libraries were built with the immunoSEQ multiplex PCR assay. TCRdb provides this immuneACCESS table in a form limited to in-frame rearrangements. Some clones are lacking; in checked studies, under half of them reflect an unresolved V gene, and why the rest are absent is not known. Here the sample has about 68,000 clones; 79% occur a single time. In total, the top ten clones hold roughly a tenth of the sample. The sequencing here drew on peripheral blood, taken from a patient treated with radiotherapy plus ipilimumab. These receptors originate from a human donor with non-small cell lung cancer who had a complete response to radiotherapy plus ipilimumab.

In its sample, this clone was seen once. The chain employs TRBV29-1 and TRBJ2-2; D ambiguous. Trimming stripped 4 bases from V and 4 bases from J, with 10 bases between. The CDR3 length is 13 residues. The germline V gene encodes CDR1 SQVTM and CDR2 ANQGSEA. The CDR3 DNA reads TGCAGCGTTGGTTCCTGGCCCACCGGGGAGCTGTTTTTT. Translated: CSVGSWPTGELFF.

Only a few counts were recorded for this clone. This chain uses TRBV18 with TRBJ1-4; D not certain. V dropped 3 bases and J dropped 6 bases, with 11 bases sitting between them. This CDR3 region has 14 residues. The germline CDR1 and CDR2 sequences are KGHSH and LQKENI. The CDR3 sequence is CASSPDSHDEKLFF. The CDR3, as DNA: TGTGCCAGCTCACCGGACTCCCATGATGAAAAACTGTTTTTT.

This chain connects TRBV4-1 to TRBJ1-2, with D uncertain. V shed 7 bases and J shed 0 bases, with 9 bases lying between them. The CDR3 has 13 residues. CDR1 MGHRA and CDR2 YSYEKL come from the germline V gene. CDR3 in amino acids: CASKNSSNYGYTF. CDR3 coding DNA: TGCGCCAGCAAAAACAGCTCTAACTATGGCTACACCTTC.

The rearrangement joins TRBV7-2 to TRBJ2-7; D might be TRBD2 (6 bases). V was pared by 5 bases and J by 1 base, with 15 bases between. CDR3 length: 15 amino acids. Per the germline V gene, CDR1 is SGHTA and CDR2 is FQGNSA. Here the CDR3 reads CASSKTGLRSYEQYF. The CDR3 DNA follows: TGTGCCAGCAGCAAAACGGGACTGCGGTCCTACGAGCAGTACTTC.

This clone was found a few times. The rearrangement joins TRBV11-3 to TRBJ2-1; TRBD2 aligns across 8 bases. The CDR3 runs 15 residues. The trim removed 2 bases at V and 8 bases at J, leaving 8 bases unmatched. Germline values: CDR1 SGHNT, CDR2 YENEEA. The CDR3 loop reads CASSLLGLEGYEQFF. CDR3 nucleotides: TGTGCCAGCAGCTTATTGGGACTAGAGGGTTATGAGCAGTTCTTC.

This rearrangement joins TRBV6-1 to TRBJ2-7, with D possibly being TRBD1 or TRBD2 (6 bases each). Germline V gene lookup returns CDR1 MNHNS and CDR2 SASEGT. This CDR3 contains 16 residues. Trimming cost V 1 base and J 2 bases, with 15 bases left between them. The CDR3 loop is CASSEGGGGRAYEQYV. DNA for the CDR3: TGTGCCAGCAGTGAAGGAGGAGGGGGAAGAGCCTACGAGCAGTACGTC.

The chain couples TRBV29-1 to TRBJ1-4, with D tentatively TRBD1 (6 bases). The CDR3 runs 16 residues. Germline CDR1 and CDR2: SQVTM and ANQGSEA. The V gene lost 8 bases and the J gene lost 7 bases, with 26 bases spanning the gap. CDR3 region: CSPSPNPRQVGEKLFF. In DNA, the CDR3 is TGCAGCCCTAGCCCGAACCCTCGACAGGTCGGTGAAAAACTGTTTTTT.

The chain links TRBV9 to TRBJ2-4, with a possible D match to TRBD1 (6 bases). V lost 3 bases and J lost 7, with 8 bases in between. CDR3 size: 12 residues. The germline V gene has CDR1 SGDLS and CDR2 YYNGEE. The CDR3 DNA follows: TGTGCCAGCAGCGCCCAGGGGAACATTCAGTACTTC. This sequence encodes CASSAQGNIQYF.

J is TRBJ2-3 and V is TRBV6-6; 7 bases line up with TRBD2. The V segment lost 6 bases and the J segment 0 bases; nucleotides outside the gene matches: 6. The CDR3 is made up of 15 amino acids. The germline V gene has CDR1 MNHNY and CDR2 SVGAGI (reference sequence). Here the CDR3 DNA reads TGTGCCAGCAGGCCGAGCGGGACTAGCACAGATACGCAGTATTTT. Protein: CASRPSGTSTDTQYF.

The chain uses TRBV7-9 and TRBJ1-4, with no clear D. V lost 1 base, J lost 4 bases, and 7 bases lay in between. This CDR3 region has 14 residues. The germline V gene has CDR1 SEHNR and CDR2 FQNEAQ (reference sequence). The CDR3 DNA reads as TGTGCCAGCAGCTTAGTAGGGTATAATGAAAAACTGTTTTTT. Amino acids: CASSLVGYNEKLFF.

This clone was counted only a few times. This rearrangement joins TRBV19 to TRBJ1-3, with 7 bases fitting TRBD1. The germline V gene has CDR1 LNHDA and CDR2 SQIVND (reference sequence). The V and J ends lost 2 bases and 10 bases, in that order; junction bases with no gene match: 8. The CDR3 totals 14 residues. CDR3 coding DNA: TGTGCCAGTAGTATACCAACAGGGGTGAGGACCATATATTTT. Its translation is CASSIPTGVRTIYF.

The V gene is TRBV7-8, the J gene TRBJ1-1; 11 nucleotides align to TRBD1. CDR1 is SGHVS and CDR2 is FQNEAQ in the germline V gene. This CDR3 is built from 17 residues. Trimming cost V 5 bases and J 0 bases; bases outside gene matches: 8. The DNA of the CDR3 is TGTGCCAGCAGCCAACCGGGACAGGGGGTTTTGAACACTGAAGCTTTCTTT. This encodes CASSQPGQGVLNTEAFF.

CDR3 sequence (DNA): TGTGCCAGCAGCTTGGTGGGCGCAGATACGCAGTATTTT. Translated: CASSLVGADTQYF. The chain employs TRBV5-6 and TRBJ2-3, with D uncertain. CDR1 and CDR2 from the germline V gene are SGHDT and YYEEEE. V lost 0 bases and J lost 4, with 6 bases in between. The CDR3 length is 13 residues.

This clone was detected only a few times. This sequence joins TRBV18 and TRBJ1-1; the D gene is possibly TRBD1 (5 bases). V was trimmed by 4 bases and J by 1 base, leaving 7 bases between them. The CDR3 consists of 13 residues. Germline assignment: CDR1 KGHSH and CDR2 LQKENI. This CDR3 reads CASSRGRNTEAFF. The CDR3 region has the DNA TGTGCCAGCTCACGGGGGAGGAACACTGAAGCTTTCTTT.

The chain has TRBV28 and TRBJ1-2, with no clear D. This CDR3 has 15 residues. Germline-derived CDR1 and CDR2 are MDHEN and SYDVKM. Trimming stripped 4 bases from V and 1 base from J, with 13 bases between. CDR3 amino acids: CASSSSGVGNYGYTF. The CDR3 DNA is TGTGCCAGCAGTTCCTCCGGAGTCGGTAACTATGGCTACACCTTC.

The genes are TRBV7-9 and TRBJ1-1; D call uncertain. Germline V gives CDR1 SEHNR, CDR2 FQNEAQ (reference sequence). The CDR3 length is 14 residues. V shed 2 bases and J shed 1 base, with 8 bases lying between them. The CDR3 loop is CASSLTSGNTEAFF. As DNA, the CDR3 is TGTGCCAGCAGCTTAACTTCAGGGAACACTGAAGCTTTCTTT.

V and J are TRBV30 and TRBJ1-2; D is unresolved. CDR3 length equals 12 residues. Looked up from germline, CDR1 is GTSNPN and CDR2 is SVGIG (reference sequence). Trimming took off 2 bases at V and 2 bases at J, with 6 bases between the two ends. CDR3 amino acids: CAWSLRNYGYTF. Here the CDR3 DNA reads TGTGCCTGGAGTTTACGGAACTATGGCTACACCTTC.

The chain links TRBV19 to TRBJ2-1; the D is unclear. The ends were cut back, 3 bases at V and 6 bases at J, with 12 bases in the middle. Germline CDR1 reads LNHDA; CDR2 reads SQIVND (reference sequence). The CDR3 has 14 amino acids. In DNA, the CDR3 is TGTGCCAGTAGTATTGTAGGTTTATCCAATGAGCAGTTCTTC. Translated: CASSIVGLSNEQFF.

The CDR3 here is CASSTPSSYNEQFF. CDR3 in DNA: TGTGCCAGCAGTACCCCGAGCTCCTACAATGAGCAGTTCTTC. J is TRBJ2-1 and V is TRBV2; D unresolved. CDR1 SNHLY and CDR2 FYNNEI come from the germline V gene. The V end lost 5 bases, the J end lost 0 bases, and 8 bases lay between the germline ends. This CDR3 region has 14 residues.

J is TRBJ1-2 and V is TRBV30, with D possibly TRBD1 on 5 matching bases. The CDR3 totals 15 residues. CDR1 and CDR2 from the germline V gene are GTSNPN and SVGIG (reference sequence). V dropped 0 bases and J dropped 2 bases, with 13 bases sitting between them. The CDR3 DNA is TGTGCCTGGAGTGTAAGGGGACGCCAAAACTATGGCTACACCTTC. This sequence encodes CAWSVRGRQNYGYTF.

CDR3 sequence (DNA): TGCGCCAGCAGCCAAGAGGTTGGCTTATTAGGGAACTATGGCTACACCTTC. This encodes CASSQEVGLLGNYGYTF. V gene TRBV4-3 combines with J gene TRBJ1-2; D gene unclear. The germline V gene encodes CDR1 LGHNA and CDR2 YSLEER. This CDR3 is 17 amino acids long. With 0 bases removed from V and 2 bases from J, the gap between germline ends came to 16 bases.

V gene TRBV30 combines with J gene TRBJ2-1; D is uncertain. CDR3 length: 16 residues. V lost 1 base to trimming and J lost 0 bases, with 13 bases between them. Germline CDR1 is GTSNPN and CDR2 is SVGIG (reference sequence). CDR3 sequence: CAWSGLGSRSYNEQFF. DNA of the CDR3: TGTGCCTGGAGTGGATTGGGCAGCCGCTCCTACAATGAGCAGTTCTTC.

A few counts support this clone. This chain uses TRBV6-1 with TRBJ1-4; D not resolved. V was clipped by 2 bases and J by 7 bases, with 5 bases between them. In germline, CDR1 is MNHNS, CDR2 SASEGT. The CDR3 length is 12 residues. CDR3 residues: CASSERREKLFF. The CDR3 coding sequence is TGTGCCAGCAGTGAACGTCGTGAAAAACTGTTTTTT.

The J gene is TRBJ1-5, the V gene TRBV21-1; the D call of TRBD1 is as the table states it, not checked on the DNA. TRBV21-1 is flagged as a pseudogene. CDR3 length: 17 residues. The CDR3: CASSTPRQGDSNQPQHF. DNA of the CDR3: TGTGCCAGCAGCACCCCTCGACAGGGGGATAGCAATCAGCCCCAGCATTTT.

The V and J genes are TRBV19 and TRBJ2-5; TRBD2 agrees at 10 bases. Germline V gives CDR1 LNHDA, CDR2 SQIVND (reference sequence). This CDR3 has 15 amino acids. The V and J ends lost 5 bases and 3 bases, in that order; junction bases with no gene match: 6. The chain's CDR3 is CASSADGLAEETQYF. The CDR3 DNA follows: TGTGCCAGTAGTGCAGACGGACTAGCGGAAGAGACCCAGTACTTC.

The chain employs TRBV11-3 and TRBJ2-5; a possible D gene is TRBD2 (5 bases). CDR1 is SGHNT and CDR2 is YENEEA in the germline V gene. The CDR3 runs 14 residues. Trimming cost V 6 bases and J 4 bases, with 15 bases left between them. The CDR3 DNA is TGTGCCAGCAGTCTCCCTTCTCGGGGAGAGACCCAGTACTTC. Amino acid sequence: CASSLPSRGETQYF.

The CDR3 bases are TGTGCCAGTAGTCCCCTCCTAGGGCCCACAGATACGCAGTATTTT. Protein: CASSPLLGPTDTQYF. The J gene is TRBJ2-3, the V gene TRBV19, with unresolved D. The CDR3 loop spans 15 amino acids. Germline lookup yields CDR1 LNHDA and CDR2 SQIVND (reference sequence). The ends were cut back, 5 bases at V and 2 bases at J, with 14 bases in the middle.

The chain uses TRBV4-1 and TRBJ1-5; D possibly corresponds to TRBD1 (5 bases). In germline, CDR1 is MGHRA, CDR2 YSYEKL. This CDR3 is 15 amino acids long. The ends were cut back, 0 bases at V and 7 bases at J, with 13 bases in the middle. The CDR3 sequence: CASSQERTGGQPQHF. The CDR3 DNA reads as TGCGCCAGCAGCCAAGAAAGAACAGGCGGGCAGCCCCAGCATTTT.

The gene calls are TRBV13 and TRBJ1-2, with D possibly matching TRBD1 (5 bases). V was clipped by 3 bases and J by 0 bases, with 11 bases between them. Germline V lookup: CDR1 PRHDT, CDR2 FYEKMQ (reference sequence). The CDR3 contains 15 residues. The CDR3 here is CASSFIRQTNYGYTF. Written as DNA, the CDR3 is TGTGCCAGCAGCTTTATAAGACAGACTAACTATGGCTACACCTTC. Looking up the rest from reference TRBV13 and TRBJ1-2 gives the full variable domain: AAGVIQSPRHLIKEKRETATLKCYPIPRHDTVYWYQQGPGQDPQFLISFYEKMQSDKGSIPDRFSAQQFSDYHSELNMSSLELGDSALYFCASSFIRQTNYGYTFGSGTRLTVV.